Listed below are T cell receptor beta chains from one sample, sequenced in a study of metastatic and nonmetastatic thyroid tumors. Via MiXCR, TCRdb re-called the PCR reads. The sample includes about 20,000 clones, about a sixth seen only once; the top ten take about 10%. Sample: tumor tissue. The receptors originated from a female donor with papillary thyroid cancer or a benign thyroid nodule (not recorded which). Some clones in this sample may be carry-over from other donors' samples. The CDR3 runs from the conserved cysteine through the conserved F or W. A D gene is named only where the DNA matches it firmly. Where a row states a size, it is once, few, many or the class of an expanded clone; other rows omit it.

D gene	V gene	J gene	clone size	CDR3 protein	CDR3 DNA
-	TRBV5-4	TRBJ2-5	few	CASSLAPQETQYF	TGTGCCAGCAGCTTGGCCCCCCAAGAGACCCAGTACTTC
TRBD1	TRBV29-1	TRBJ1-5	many	CSVGQGRDQPQHF	TGCAGCGTTGGACAGGGACGGGATCAGCCCCAGCATTTT
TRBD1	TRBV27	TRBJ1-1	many	CASSFGQGSEAFF	TGTGCCAGCAGTTTTGGACAGGGCAGTGAAGCTTTCTTT
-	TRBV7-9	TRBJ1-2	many	CASSPVLKGKEDGYTF	TGTGCCAGCAGCCCAGTACTTAAGGGGAAAGAGGATGGCTACACCTTC
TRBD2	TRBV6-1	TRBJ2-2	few	CASSEELVSSGDLFF	TGTGCCAGCAGTGAGGAGCTGGTGTCTAGCGGGGATCTGTTTTTT
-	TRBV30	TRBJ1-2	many	CAWSGGSAGNYGYTF	TGTGCCTGGAGTGGGGGGAGTGCGGGTAACTATGGCTACACCTTC
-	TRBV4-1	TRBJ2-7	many	CASSQGGGSSYEQYF	TGCGCCAGCAGCCAGGGGGGGGGCTCATCCTACGAGCAGTACTTC
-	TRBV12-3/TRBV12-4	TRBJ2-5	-	CVSSLHGAKIGGTQHF	TGTGTCAGCAGTTTACACGGAGCCAAAATAGGAGGGACCCAGCACTTC
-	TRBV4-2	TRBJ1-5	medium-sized	CASSEDWGGEGSNQPQHF	TGTGCCAGCAGCGAAGATTGGGGCGGGGAGGGGAGCAATCAGCCCCAGCATTTT
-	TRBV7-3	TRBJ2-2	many	CASSAPGGPGGELFF	TGTGCCAGCAGCGCCCCCGGGGGGCCTGGTGGGGAGCTGTTTTTT
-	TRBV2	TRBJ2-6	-	CASRAGVSGANVLTF	TGTGCCAGCAGGGCAGGTGTTTCTGGTGCCAACGTCCTGACTTTC
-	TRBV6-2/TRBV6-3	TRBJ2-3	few	CASTPPGGGLAVDTQYF	TGTGCCAGCACCCCGCCTGGGGGCGGGTTGGCTGTTGATACGCAGTATTTT
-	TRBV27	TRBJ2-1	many	CASSNGLTNNEQFF	TGTGCCAGCAGTAACGGACTAACAAACAATGAGCAGTTCTTC
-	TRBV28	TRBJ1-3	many	CASSLLGFSGNTIYF	TGTGCCAGCAGTCTCTTAGGGTTCTCTGGAAACACCATATATTTT
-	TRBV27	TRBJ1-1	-	CASSFRQTIEAFF	TGTGCCAGCAGTTTTCGACAGACCATTGAAGCTTTCTTT
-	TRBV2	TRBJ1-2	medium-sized	CASSASGYGYTF	TGTGCCAGCAGTGCGTCGGGGTATGGCTACACCTTC
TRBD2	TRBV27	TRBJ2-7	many	CASSLGGGTGEQYF	TGTGCCAGCAGTTTGGGGGGGGGGACGGGGGAGCAGTACTTC
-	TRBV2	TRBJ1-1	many	CASSPRGGANTEAFF	TGTGCCAGCAGCCCAAGGGGCGGTGCGAACACTGAAGCTTTCTTT
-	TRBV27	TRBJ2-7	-	CASSLPPSYDQYF	TGTGCCAGCAGTTTACCCCCATCCTACGATCAGTACTTC
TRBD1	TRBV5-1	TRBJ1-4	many	CASSFGQGQGEKLFF	TGCGCCAGCAGCTTTGGACAGGGTCAAGGAGAAAAACTGTTTTTT
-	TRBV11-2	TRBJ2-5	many	CASSYLGGFQETQYF	TGTGCCAGCAGCTACCTGGGGGGCTTCCAAGAGACCCAGTACTTC
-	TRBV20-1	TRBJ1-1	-	CSATPRVGPNTEDFF	TGCAGTGCTACCCCGCGTGTAGGACCGAACACTGAAGATTTCTTT
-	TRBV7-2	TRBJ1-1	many	CASSLAGHLNTEAFF	TGTGCCAGCAGCTTAGCGGGACACCTGAACACTGAAGCTTTCTTT
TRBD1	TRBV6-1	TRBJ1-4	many	CASSQGTGIEKLFF	TGTGCCAGCAGCCAAGGGACAGGGATTGAAAAACTGTTTTTT
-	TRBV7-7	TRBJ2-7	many	CASSLARGAYEQYF	TGTGCTAGCAGCTTAGCCAGGGGGGCCTACGAGCAGTACTTC
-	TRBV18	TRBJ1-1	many	CASSPTQLNTEAFF	TGTGCCAGCTCTCCGACACAGTTGAACACTGAAGCTTTCTTT
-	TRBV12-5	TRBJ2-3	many	CASEVGGTDTQYF	TGTGCTAGTGAGGTGGGTGGGACAGATACGCAGTATTTT
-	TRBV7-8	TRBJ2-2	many	CASSLSGKHSANTGELFF	TGTGCCAGCAGCTTATCCGGGAAGCACTCCGCGAACACCGGGGAGCTGTTTTTT
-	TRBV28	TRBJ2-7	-	CASSLCWGSSTYEQYF	TGTGCCAGCAGTTTATGTTGGGGAAGCAGTACCTACGAGCAGTACTTC
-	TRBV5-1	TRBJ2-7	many	CASSLGAIWQELSSFGEQYF	TGCGCCAGCAGCTTGGGGGCGATTTGGCAGGAACTTTCCTCGTTTGGCGAGCAGTACTTC
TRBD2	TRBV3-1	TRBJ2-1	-	CASSRLGTSGHNEQLF	TGTGCCAGCAGCCGTCTCGGGACTAGCGGGCACAATGAGCAGCTCTTC
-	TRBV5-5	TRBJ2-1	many	CASSTDGYNEQFF	TGTGCCAGCAGCACAGACGGATACAATGAGCAGTTCTTC
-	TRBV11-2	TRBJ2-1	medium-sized	CASTSSSLNEQFF	TGTGCCAGCACCTCCTCGAGTCTTAATGAGCAGTTCTTC
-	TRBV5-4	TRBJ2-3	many	CASSFSRGWADTQYF	TGTGCCAGCAGCTTTTCCCGGGGGTGGGCAGATACGCAGTATTTT
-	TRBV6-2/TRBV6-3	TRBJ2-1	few	CASSYRLARLRAERQFF	TGTGCCAGCAGTTACCGTCTAGCGAGACTTAGGGCCGAGCGACAGTTCTTC
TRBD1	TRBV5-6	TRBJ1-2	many	CASSGTGGFGGYTF	TGTGCCAGCAGCGGAACAGGGGGTTTTGGTGGCTACACCTTC
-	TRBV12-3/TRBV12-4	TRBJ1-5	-	CASSTGLGSKPQHF	TGTGCCAGCAGTACAGGACTTGGAAGTAAGCCCCAGCATTTT
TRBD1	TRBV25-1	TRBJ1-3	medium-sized	CASSDSKQGSSGNTIYF	TGTGCCAGCAGTGATTCGAAACAGGGGTCTAGTGGAAACACCATATATTTT